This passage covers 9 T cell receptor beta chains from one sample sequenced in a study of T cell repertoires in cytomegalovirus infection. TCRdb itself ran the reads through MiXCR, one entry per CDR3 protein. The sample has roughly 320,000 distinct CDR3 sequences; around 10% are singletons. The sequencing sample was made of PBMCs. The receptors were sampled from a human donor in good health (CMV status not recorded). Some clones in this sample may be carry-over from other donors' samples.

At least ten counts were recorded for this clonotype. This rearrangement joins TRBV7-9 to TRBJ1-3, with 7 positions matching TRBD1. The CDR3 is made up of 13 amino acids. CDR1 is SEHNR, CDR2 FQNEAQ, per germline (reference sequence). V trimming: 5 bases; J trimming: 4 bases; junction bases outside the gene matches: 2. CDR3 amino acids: CASSRDSGNTIYF. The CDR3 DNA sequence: TGTGCCAGCAGCCGGGACAGCGGAAACACCATATATTTT.

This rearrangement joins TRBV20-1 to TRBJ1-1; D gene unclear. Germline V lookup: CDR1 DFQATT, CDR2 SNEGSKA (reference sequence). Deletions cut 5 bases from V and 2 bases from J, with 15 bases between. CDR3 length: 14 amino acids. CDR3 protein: CSAYSGSGNTEAFF. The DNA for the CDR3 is TGCAGTGCTTATTCCGGGTCCGGAAACACTGAAGCTTTCTTT.

CDR3 residues: CASSLAGRFYGYTF. In DNA form, the CDR3 reads TGTGCCAGCAGTTTAGCGGGGAGATTCTATGGCTACACCTTC. The V and J genes are TRBV12-3 or TRBV12-4 and TRBJ1-2, with D uncertain. Between the trimmed V and J ends, which lost 0 bases and 4 bases, there was a span of 9 bases. The CDR3 is 14 residues long.

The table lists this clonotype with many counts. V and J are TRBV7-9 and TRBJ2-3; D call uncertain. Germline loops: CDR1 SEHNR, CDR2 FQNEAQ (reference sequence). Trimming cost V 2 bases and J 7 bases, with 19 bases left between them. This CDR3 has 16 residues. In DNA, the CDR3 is TGTGCCAGCAGCTTAAGTGGGCAGGCGCGGATTCATACGCAGTATTTT. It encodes CASSLSGQARIHTQYF.

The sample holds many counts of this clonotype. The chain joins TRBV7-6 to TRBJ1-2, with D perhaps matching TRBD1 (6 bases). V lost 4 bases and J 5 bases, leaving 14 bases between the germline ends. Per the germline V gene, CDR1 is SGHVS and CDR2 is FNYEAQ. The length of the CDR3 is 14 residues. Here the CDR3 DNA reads TGTGCCAGCAGCTCGACAGGAGCCTCTTATGGCTACACCTTC. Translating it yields CASSSTGASYGYTF.

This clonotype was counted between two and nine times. Written as DNA, the CDR3 is TGTGCCAGCAGTTACAGCAGGGATTTTCAGCCCCAGCATTTT. Its translation: CASSYSRDFQPQHF. The chain joins TRBV6-2 or TRBV6-3 to TRBJ1-5; D might be TRBD1 (5 bases). Trimming stripped 2 bases from V and 6 bases from J, with 11 bases between. CDR3 length equals 14 residues. Germline assignment: CDR1 MNHEY and CDR2 SVGEGT.

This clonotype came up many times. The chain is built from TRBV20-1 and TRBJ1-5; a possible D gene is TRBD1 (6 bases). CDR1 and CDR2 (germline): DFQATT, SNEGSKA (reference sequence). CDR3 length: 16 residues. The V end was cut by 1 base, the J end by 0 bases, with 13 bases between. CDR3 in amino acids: CSARGTAIGSNQPQHF. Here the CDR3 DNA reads TGCAGTGCTAGAGGGACAGCCATAGGTAGCAATCAGCCCCAGCATTTT.

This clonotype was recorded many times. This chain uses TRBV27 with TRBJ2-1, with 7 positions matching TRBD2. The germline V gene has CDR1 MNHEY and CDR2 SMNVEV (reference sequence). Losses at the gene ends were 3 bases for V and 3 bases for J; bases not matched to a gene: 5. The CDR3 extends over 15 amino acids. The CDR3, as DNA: TGTGCCAGCAGTTTTCAGGCTAGCGGCTACAATGAGCAGTTCTTC. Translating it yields CASSFQASGYNEQFF.

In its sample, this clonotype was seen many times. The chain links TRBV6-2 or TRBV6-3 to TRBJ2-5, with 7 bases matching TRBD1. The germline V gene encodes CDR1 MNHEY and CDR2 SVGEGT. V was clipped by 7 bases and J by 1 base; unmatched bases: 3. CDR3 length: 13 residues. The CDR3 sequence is CASTRTGQETQYF. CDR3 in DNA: TGTGCCAGCACCCGGACAGGCCAAGAGACCCAGTACTTC.